This TCR beta chain was found in a study of breast tumors, draining lymph nodes, adjacent tissues. Germline V lookup: CDR1 MNHNY, CDR2 SVGAGI (reference sequence). CDR3 length equals 15 residues. J was trimmed by 7 bases and V by 8 bases; bases with no gene match: 12. Study conclusions and caveats: Tumors had less TCR diversity than lymph nodes, more than nontumor tissue. The lymph node origin of tumor T cells was framed as consistent with a hypothesis, not demonstrated.

TCRdb recomputed calls from the multiplex PCR reads with MiXCR, one row per CDR3 protein. This table holds about 300,000 distinct CDR3 sequences, roughly 30% found once. Axillary draining lymph nodes of breast cancer patients supplied the node samples. This clonotype was seen more than once but under ten times. What it recognizes is unknown. The V gene is TRBV6-6, the J gene TRBJ1-2; the match to TRBD1 covers 11 bases. The TCR was taken from a female donor with breast cancer. Some clones in this sample may be carry-over from other donors' samples. Sequencing input: axillary lymph node tissue. CDR3 sequence: CASFRPRDRGGGYTF. CDR3 DNA: TGTGCCAGCTTTCGCCCCCGGGACAGGGGGGGTGGCTACACCTTC.